Listed below are T cell receptor beta chains from one sample, sequenced in a study of T cell repertoires in cytomegalovirus infection. TCRdb reanalysed the reads using MiXCR and keeps one entry per CDR3 protein. The sample includes roughly 76,000 distinct CDR3 sequences, more than 3.5% of them seen just once. Sequenced sample: PBMCs. The receptors were sampled from a human donor in good health (CMV status not recorded). Some clones in this sample may be carry-over from other donors' samples. The CDR3 runs from the conserved cysteine through the conserved F or W. D genes are given only for firm matches. Size tells how often a clone was seen (once, few, many) or the class of an expanded clone, and some rows leave it out.

size: many; J: TRBJ1-1; V: TRBV12-3/TRBV12-4; D: -; length: 12; DNA: TGTGCCAGCGCAATAGGATCCCCGCTACCCCTTTTT; CDR3: CASAIGSPLPLF
size: many; J: TRBJ2-3; V: TRBV6-1; D: TRBD2; length: 14; DNA: TGTGCCAGCAGTCGAGGACTAGCCGTGGATACGCAGTATTTT; CDR3: CASSRGLAVDTQYF
size: many; J: TRBJ1-2; V: TRBV19; D: -; length: 13; DNA: TGTGCCAGCCGCCCGACGGATAACTATGGCTACACCTTC; CDR3: CASRPTDNYGYTF
size: many; J: TRBJ1-3; V: TRBV6-1; D: -; length: 13; DNA: TGTGCCAGCAGTGAGGGGCCTGGAAACACCATATATTTT; CDR3: CASSEGPGNTIYF
size: many; J: TRBJ2-5; V: TRBV5-4; D: -; length: 17; DNA: TGTGCCAGCAGCTTCCTCGGGCCCAGGGCCCCCCAAGAGACCCAGTACTTC; CDR3: CASSFLGPRAPQETQYF
size: many; J: TRBJ2-3; V: TRBV30; D: TRBD2; length: 17; DNA: TGTGCCTGGAGTGTACAAGGACTAGTGCCCCCCACAGATACGCAGTATTTT; CDR3: CAWSVQGLVPPTDTQYF
size: many; J: TRBJ1-1; V: TRBV7-8; D: -; length: 18; DNA: TGTGCCAGCAGCTCAACGCGGATAATGGGGGCCGCCAACACTGAAGCTTTCTTT; CDR3: CASSSTRIMGAANTEAFF
size: many; J: TRBJ2-5; V: TRBV20-1; D: TRBD2; length: 15; DNA: TGCAGTGCTACGGGACTAGCGGGGTTTAGGGAGACCCAGTACTTC; CDR3: CSATGLAGFRETQYF
size: many; J: TRBJ1-1; V: TRBV2; D: -; length: 13; DNA: TGTGCCGGGTCACTATACCAGAACACTGAAGCTTTCTTT; CDR3: CAGSLYQNTEAFF
size: many; J: TRBJ1-2; V: TRBV6-1; D: -; length: 12; DNA: TGTGCCAGCAGCACAGGGACCTATGGCTACACCTTC; CDR3: CASSTGTYGYTF
size: many; J: TRBJ1-1; V: TRBV7-2; D: -; length: 14; DNA: TGTGCCAGCAGCTCACAATCCTTAGGGACTGAAGCTTTCTTT; CDR3: CASSSQSLGTEAFF
size: many; J: TRBJ2-2; V: TRBV20-1; D: -; length: 16; DNA: TGCAGTGCTAGTAAGGGGCTAACGGGGAACACCGGGGAGCTGTTTTTT; CDR3: CSASKGLTGNTGELFF
size: many; J: TRBJ2-5; V: TRBV7-2; D: -; length: 13; DNA: TGTGCCAGCAGCTTCCGGGCGGGAGAGACCCAGTACTTC; CDR3: CASSFRAGETQYF
size: many; J: TRBJ1-1; V: TRBV6-2/TRBV6-3; D: TRBD1; length: 13; DNA: TGTGCCAGCGAAGGACAGGTAAACACTGAAGCTTTCTTT; CDR3: CASEGQVNTEAFF
size: many; J: TRBJ2-7; V: TRBV28; D: -; length: 13; DNA: TGTGCCAGCAGTTTGTTCAGGGTCCGGGGGCAGTACTTC; CDR3: CASSLFRVRGQYF
size: many; J: TRBJ2-7; V: TRBV7-2; D: -; length: 13; DNA: TGTGCCAGCAGCGTGACGTACTCCTACGAGCAGTACTTC; CDR3: CASSVTYSYEQYF
size: -; J: TRBJ2-7; V: TRBV7-2; D: -; length: 16; DNA: TGTGCCAGCAGCTTAACGAGGGTCGCGGAGGGGTACGAGCAGTACTTC; CDR3: CASSLTRVAEGYEQYF
size: many; J: TRBJ2-6; V: TRBV12-3/TRBV12-4; D: -; length: 12; DNA: TGTGCCAGACGCCGCTGGGCCAACGTCCTGACTTTC; CDR3: CARRRWANVLTF
size: many; J: TRBJ2-5; V: TRBV7-2; D: -; length: 15; DNA: TGTGCCAGCAGCTTGGGTTTGGGCCTCAGAGAGACCCAGTACTTC; CDR3: CASSLGLGLRETQYF
size: many; J: TRBJ1-5; V: TRBV12-3/TRBV12-4; D: -; length: 14; DNA: TGTGCCAGCAGTTTACCAGGGTCGAGACAGCCCCAGCATTTT; CDR3: CASSLPGSRQPQHF
size: many; J: TRBJ2-5; V: TRBV5-4; D: TRBD2; length: 16; DNA: TGTGCCAGCAGTAGCGGGGGAGCCCGAATCGTGGAGACCCAGTACTTC; CDR3: CASSSGGARIVETQYF
size: many; J: TRBJ2-2; V: TRBV19; D: TRBD2; length: 16; DNA: TGTGCCAGTACCCTCGGGACTAGCGGGGCTACCGGGGAGCTGTTTTTT; CDR3: CASTLGTSGATGELFF
size: many; J: TRBJ2-1; V: TRBV12-3/TRBV12-4; D: -; length: 14; DNA: TGTGCCAGCAGGGACGTGGGACGGACGAATGAGCAGTTCTTC; CDR3: CASRDVGRTNEQFF
size: many; J: TRBJ1-1; V: TRBV7-9; D: -; length: 12; DNA: TGTGCCAGCAGCTTAGGTCCCCGCGAGGCTTTCTTT; CDR3: CASSLGPREAFF
size: many; J: TRBJ2-2; V: TRBV24-1; D: -; length: 13; DNA: TGTGCCACCAGCGAAGAGAACACCGGGGAGCTGTTTTTT; CDR3: CATSEENTGELFF
size: many; J: TRBJ2-3; V: TRBV10-3; D: -; length: 12; DNA: TGTGCCATCAGTGAGGCAACAGATACGCAGTATTTT; CDR3: CAISEATDTQYF
size: many; J: TRBJ2-7; V: TRBV28; D: -; length: 15; DNA: TGTGCCAGCTGTAGAGCCAGCAGGATTCCATACGAGCAGTACTTC; CDR3: CASCRASRIPYEQYF
size: many; J: TRBJ1-2; V: TRBV7-2; D: -; length: 18; DNA: TGTGCCAGCAGCCCCCGCTTATCGGCGCAGCTCTTCAGGCCTGGCTACACCTTC; CDR3: CASSPRLSAQLFRPGYTF
size: many; J: TRBJ2-5; V: TRBV7-2; D: -; length: 17; DNA: TGTGCCAGCAGCTCACAGTTTTTGGGGGGATTCCAAGAGACCCAGTACTTC; CDR3: CASSSQFLGGFQETQYF
size: many; J: TRBJ2-7; V: TRBV6-2/TRBV6-3; D: TRBD1; length: 14; DNA: TGTGCCAGCAGGACCTCGGGACAGTATATCAGGCAGTACTTC; CDR3: CASRTSGQYIRQYF
size: many; J: TRBJ1-5; V: TRBV12-3/TRBV12-4; D: -; length: 15; DNA: TGTGCCAGCAGTTTGAGGGTCTTCGGCAATCAGCCCCAGCATTTT; CDR3: CASSLRVFGNQPQHF
size: many; J: TRBJ2-1; V: TRBV20-1; D: -; length: 16; DNA: TGCAGTGCTAGTGAGACGGGCCCGAGCTCCTACAATGAGCAGTTCTTC; CDR3: CSASETGPSSYNEQFF
size: many; J: TRBJ1-2; V: TRBV7-2; D: -; length: 13; DNA: TGTGCCAGCAGCTTAGAGATGTACTATGGCTACACCTTC; CDR3: CASSLEMYYGYTF
size: many; J: TRBJ2-3; V: TRBV18; D: -; length: 17; DNA: TGTGCCAGCTCACCAGGGGTTGGACTCAAGAGCACAGATACGCAGTATTTT; CDR3: CASSPGVGLKSTDTQYF
size: many; J: TRBJ2-1; V: TRBV6-2/TRBV6-3; D: TRBD1; length: 14; DNA: TGTGCCACCCGGACAGGAAATTCCTACAATGAGCAGTTCTTC; CDR3: CATRTGNSYNEQFF
size: many; J: TRBJ1-1; V: TRBV19; D: TRBD1; length: 12; DNA: TGTGCCAGTAGTTTCCGACAGGGTGAAACTTTCTTT; CDR3: CASSFRQGETFF
size: many; J: TRBJ1-2; V: TRBV4-2; D: -; length: 15; DNA: TGTGCCAGCAGCGCAAGGGGGGAGGGTGGAGGAACAGTCGCCTTC; CDR3: CASSARGEGGGTVAF
size: many; J: TRBJ1-2; V: TRBV27; D: -; length: 16; DNA: TGTGCCAGCAGTTTACATTCGGCGGGGGCGCCCTATGGCTACACCTTC; CDR3: CASSLHSAGAPYGYTF
size: many; J: TRBJ2-7; V: TRBV14; D: -; length: 14; DNA: TGTGCCAGCAGCCAAGATGTCAGGGCTTACGAGCAGTACTTC; CDR3: CASSQDVRAYEQYF
size: many; J: TRBJ2-1; V: TRBV4-1; D: TRBD1; length: 14; DNA: TGCGCCAGCAGCCCCGGGACAGGACTCAATGAGCAGTTCTTC; CDR3: CASSPGTGLNEQFF